This T cell receptor beta chain was documented in a study of blood T cells in healthy people across ages (dated by TCRdb to the mid-2010s). Looking at the study overall: In model experiments, template switching captured roughly one uniquely barcoded TCR beta cDNA molecule for every two T cells. To avoid experimental bias, donors of different ages were spread randomly across the sequencing lanes. Donors were grouped into four age groups: young (average 16 years), middle-aged (39), aged (around 66) and long-lived (roughly 80). Using deep sequencing normalized with unique cDNA molecular identifiers, the study measured how TCR beta repertoire diversity changes with age. Using the same blood draw, the study looked at two additional independent replicas of 1 million unique cDNA reads for two donors, one aged 18 to 29 and the other aged 80 or older.

The receptor library was made with 5' RACE. Sequencing instrument: Illumina HiSeq 2500. A second roughly 7 to 11 cycle PCR used a sample-barcoded 5' primer and a J-beta primer mix. A template-switch 5' adaptor carrying 12 random nucleotides introduced a unique molecular identifier onto each TCR beta cDNA molecule. Each sample yielded at least 2.5 million CDR3-containing paired-end reads. First-strand cDNA was synthesized from all RNA with the Mint cDNA synthesis kit, primed by a TRBC-specific oligonucleotide. Following uracil-DNA glycosylase treatment, a first 18-cycle PCR with universal primers M1SS and BC2_uni_R was performed on all cDNA. From the authors' description of their analysis: Normalization of each sample was performed by random selection of 1 million high-quality reads, each carrying a distinct molecular identifier. Reads with shared molecular identifiers were discarded instead of being binned into consensus sequences. MiTCR, set to a Q25 quality threshold and the strictest error-elimination algorithm, was used for CDR3 identification, clonotype clustering and error correction. Lower-bound total TCR beta diversity was estimated with a nonparametric unseen species model using Euler transformation. TCRdb's own reprocessing of the public reads used fastp at Q25 and MiXCR and kept productive beta chains. Each CDR3 protein gets just one entry, which takes the most common genes and DNA from the rows behind it. TCRdb's processing, not the authors' own work, is the source of the V and J calls. Recorded for this sample are around 1,000,000 distinct CDR3 sequences; more than 30% of them occurred a single time. The ten largest clones capture about an eighth of the sample.

The roughly 42 donors, aged 6 to 90 years, were systemically healthy Caucasian individuals from Russia. Around 9.7 milliliters of peripheral blood were collected from each donor into EDTA-treated Vacutainer tubes. Ficoll-Paque density-gradient centrifugation was used to isolate PBMCs, with at least 7 million obtained per sample. Trizol reagent was used to extract total RNA from PBMCs, with at least 6 micrograms per sample. For every donor, flow cytometry on a PBMC aliquot measured the percentage of naive CD45RAhigh/CD27high T cells. Inclusive of the bounding cysteine and phenylalanine, the CDR3 is 15 residues long. This entry keeps only the CDR3 DNA: 45 bases, framed from base 1. As encoded in the germline V gene, CDR1 is MNHEY while CDR2 is SVGAGI. This clonotype was observed a handful of times. Its antigen is unknown. Germline is not matched at one junction end, which may reflect a read error. What the research found in general, with its limitations: Total diversity estimates from one million sequenced T cells were considered lower bounds and underestimates. Observed TCR beta diversity per million T cells fell roughly linearly with age, and a significant reduction was already apparent by age roughly 40. Compared with the aged group, the long-lived group had more naive CD4+ T cells, fewer expanded clones and increased TCR diversity, a pattern suggesting age selection. Observed TCR beta diversity correlated strongly with the percentage of naive T cells measured by flow cytometry. Donor CMV infection status was unknown, potentially confounding age-related changes in expanded clonotypes. Bulk unsorted PBMC profiling prevented conclusive comparison of naive and antigen-experienced compartments.

This TCR came from a man in his late teens or twenties in good health. This chain joins TRBV6-5 to TRBJ2-3, with TRBD1 identical over 7 junction bases. The sample was blood. The CDR3 region reads CANSLQGSHTDTQYF. The DNA is as follows: TGTGCCAACAGTTTACAGGGGTCTCACACAGATACGCAGTATTTT.